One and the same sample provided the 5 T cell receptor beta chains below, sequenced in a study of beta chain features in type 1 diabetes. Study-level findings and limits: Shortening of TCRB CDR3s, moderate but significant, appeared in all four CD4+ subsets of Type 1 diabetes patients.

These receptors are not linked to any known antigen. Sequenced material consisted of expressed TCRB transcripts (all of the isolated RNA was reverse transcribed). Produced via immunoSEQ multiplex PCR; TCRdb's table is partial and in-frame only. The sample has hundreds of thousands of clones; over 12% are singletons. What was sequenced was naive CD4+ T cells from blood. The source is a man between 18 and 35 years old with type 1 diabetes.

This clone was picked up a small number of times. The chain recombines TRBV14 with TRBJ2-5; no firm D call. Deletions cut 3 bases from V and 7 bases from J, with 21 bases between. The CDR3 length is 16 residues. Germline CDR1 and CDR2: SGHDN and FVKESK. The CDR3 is CASSQAGRYHGGTQYF. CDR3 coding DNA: TGTGCCAGCAGCCAGGCTGGAAGGTACCACGGTGGGACCCAGTACTTC.

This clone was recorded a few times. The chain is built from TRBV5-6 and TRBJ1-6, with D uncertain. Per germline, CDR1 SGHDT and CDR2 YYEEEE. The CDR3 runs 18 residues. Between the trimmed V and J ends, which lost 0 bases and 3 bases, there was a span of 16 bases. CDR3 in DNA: TGTGCCAGCAGCTTGGGGAATGGAGTTCCCATCTATAATTCACCCCTCCACTTT. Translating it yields CASSLGNGVPIYNSPLHF.

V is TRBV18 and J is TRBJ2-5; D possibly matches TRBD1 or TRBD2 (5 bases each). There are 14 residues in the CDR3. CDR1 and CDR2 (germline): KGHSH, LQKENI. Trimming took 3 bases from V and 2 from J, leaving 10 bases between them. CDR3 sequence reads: CASSPWGIQETQYF. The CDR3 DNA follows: TGTGCCAGCTCACCTTGGGGGATACAAGAGACCCAGTACTTC.

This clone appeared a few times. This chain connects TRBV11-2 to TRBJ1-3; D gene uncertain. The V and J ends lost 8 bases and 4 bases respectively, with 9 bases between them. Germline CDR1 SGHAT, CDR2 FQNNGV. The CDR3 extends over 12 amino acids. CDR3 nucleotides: TGTGCCAGCGCAGCCGTCGGAAACACCATATATTTT. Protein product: CASAAVGNTIYF. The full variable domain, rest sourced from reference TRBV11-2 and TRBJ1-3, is EAGVAQSPRYKIIEKRQSVAFWCNPISGHATLYWYQQILGQGPKLLIQFQNNGVVDDSQLPKDRFSAERLKGVDSTLKIQPAKLEDSAVYLCASAAVGNTIYFGEGSWLTVV.

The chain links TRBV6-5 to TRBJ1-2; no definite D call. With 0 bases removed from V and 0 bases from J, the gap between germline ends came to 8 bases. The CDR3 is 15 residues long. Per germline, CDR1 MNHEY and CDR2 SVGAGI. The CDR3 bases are TGTGCCAGCAGTTACTCGGGCAGTACTAACTATGGCTACACCTTC. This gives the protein CASSYSGSTNYGYTF.